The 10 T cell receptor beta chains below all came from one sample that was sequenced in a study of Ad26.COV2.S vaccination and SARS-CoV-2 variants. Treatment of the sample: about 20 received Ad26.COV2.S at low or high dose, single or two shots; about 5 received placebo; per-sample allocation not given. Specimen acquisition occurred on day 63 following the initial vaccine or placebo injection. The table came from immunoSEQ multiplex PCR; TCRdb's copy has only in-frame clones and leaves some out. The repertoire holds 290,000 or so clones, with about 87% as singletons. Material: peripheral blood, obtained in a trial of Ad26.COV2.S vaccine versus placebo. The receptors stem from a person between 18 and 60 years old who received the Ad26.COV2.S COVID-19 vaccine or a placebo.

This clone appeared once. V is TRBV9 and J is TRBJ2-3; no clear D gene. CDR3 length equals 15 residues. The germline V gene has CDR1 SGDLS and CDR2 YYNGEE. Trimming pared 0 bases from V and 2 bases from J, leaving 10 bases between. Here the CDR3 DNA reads TGTGCCAGCAGCGTAGGCCCGGGTATCACAGATACGCAGTATTTT. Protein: CASSVGPGITDTQYF.

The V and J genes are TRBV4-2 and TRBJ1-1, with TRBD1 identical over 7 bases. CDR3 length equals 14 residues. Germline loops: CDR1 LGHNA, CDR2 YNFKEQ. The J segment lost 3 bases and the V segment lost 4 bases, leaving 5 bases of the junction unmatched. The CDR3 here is CASSRQQGDTEAFF. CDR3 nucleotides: TGTGCCAGCAGCCGTCAGCAGGGGGACACTGAAGCTTTCTTT.

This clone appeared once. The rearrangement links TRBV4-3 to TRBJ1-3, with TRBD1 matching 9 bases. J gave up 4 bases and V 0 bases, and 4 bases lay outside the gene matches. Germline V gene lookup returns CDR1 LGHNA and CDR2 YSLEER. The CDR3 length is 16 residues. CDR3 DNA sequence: TGCGCCAGCAGCCAAGATACAGGGGGCGCGGGAAACACCATATATTTT. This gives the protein CASSQDTGGAGNTIYF.

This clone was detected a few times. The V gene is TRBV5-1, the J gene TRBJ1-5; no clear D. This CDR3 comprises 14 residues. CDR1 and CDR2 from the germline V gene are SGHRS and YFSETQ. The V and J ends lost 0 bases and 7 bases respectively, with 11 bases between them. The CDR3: CASSLEGLSQPQHF. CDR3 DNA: TGCGCCAGCAGCTTGGAAGGGTTATCGCAGCCCCAGCATTTT.

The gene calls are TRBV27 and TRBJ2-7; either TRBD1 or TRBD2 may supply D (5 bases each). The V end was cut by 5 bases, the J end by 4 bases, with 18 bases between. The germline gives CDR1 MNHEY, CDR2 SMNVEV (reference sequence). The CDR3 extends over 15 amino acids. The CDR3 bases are TGTGCCAGCAGTAGAACCGGGACGGCCTTGTACGAGCAGTACTTC. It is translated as CASSRTGTALYEQYF.

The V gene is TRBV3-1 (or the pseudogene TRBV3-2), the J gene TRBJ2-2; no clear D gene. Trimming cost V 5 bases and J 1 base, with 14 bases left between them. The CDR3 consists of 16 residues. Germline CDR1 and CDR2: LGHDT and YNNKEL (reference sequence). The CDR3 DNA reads TGTGCCAGCAGCTGGCCAAAGACCCAGAACACCGGGGAGCTGTTTTTT. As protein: CASSWPKTQNTGELFF.

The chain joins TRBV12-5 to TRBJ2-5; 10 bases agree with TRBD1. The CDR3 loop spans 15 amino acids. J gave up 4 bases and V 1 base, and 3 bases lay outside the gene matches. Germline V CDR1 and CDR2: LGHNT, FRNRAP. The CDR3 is CASGLARTGGETQYF. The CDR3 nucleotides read TGTGCTAGTGGTTTGGCCCGGACAGGGGGAGAGACCCAGTACTTC.

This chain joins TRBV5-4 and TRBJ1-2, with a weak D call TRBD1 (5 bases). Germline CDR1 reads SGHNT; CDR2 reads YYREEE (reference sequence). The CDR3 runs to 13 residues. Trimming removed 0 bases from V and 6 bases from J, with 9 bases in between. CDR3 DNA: TGTGCCAGCAGCTTGGCTCTCAGGGATGGCTACACCTTC. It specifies CASSLALRDGYTF.

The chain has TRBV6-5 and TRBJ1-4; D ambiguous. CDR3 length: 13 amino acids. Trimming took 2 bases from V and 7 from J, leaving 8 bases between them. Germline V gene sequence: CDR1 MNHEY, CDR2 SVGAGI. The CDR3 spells CASSYAIGEKLFF. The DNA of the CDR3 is TGTGCCAGCAGTTACGCGATAGGTGAAAAACTGTTTTTT.

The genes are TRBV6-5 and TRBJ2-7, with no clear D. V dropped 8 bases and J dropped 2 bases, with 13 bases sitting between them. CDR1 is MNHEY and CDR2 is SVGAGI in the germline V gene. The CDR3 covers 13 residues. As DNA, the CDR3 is TGTGCCAGCCGGTCTGATACCCCCTACGAGCAGTACTTC. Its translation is CASRSDTPYEQYF.